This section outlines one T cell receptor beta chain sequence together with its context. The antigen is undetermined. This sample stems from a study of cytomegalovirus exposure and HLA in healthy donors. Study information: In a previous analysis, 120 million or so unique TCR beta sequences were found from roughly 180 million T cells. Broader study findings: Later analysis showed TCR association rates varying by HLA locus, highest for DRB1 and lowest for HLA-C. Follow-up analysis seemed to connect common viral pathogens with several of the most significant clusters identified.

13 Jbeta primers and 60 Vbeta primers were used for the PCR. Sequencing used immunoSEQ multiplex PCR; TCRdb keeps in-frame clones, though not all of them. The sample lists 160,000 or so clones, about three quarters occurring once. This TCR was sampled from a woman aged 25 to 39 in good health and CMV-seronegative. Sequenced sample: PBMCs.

CDR3 region: CASSPGVAGATYEQYF. CDR3 DNA: TGTGCCAGCAGCCCGGGGGTAGCGGGGGCGACCTACGAGCAGTACTTC. The chain recombines TRBV4-2 with TRBJ2-7; 9 nucleotides line up with TRBD2. The CDR3 is 16 residues long. V lost 4 bases to trimming and J lost 2 bases; unmatched junction nucleotides: 9. CDR1 is LGHNA, CDR2 YNFKEQ, per germline.